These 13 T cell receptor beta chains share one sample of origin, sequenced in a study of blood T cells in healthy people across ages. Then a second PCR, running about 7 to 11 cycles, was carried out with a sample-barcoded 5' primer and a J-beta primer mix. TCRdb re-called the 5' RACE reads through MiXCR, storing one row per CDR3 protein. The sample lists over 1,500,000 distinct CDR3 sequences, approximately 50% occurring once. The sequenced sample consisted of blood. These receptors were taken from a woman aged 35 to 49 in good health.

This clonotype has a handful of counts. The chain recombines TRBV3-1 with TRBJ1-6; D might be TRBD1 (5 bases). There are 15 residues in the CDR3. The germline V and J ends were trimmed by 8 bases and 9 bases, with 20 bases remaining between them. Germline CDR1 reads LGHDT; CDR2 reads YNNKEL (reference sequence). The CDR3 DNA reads TGTGCCAGCGGACCGGGACGGGGAACGACTTCACCCCTCCACTTT. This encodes CASGPGRGTTSPLHF. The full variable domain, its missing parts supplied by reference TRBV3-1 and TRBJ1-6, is DTAVSQTPKYLVTQMGNDKSIKCEQNLGHDTMYWYKQDSKKFLKIMFSYNNKELIINETVPNRFSPKSPDKAHLNLHINSLELGDSAVYFCASGPGRGTTSPLHFGNGTRLTVT.

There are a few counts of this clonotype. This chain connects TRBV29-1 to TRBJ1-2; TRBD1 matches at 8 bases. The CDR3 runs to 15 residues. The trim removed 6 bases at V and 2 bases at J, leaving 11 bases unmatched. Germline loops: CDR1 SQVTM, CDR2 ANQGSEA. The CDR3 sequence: CSVGTGTGENYGYTF. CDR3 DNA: TGCAGCGTGGGTACCGGGACAGGCGAAAACTATGGCTACACCTTC.

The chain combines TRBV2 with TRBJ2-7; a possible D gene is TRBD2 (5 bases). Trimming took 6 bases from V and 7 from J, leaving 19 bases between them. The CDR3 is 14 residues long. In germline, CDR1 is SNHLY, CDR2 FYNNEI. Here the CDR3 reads CASRVHGRPGEQYF. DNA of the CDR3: TGTGCCAGCAGGGTTCATGGACGGCCGGGGGAGCAGTACTTC.

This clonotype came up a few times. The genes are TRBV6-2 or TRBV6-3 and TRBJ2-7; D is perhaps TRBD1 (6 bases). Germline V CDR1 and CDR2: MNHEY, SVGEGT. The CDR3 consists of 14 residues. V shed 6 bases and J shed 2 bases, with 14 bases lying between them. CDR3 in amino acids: CASSQGLVPYEQYF. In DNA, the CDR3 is TGTGCCAGCAGCCAGGGGCTAGTTCCCTACGAGCAGTACTTC.

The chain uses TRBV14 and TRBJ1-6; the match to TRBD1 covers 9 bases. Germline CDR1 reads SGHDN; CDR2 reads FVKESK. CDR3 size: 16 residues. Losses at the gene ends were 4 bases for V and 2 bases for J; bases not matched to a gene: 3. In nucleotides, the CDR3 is TGTGCCAGCAGCCTGTGGACAGGGGCCTATAATTCACCCCTCCACTTT. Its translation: CASSLWTGAYNSPLHF. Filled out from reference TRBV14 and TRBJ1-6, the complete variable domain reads EAGVTQFPSHSVIEKGQTVTLRCDPISGHDNLYWYRRVMGKEIKFLLHFVKESKQDESGMPNNRFLAERTGGTYSTLKVQPAELEDSGVYFCASSLWTGAYNSPLHFGNGTRLTVT.

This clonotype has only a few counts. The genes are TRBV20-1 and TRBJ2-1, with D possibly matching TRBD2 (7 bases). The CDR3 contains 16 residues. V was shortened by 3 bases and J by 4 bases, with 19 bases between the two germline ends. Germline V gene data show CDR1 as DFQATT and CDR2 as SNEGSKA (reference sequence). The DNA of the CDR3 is TGCAGTGCTAGTGGGGGGGGGCAATCTGTATACAATGAGCAGTTCTTC. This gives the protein CSASGGGQSVYNEQFF.

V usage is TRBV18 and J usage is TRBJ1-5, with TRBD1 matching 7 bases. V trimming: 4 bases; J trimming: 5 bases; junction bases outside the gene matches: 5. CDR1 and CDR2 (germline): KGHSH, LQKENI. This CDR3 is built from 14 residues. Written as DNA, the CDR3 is TGTGCCAGCTCACTCGGACAGGCATATCAGCCCCAGCATTTT. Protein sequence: CASSLGQAYQPQHF. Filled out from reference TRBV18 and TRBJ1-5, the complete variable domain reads NAGVMQNPRHLVRRRGQEARLRCSPMKGHSHVYWYRQLPEEGLKFMVYLQKENIIDESGMPKERFSAEFPKEGPSILRIQQVVRGDSAAYFCASSLGQAYQPQHFGDGTRLSIL.

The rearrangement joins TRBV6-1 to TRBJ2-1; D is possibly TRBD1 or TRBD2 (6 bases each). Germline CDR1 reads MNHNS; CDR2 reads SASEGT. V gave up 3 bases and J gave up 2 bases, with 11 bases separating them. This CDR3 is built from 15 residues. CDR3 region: CASSESGAAYNEQFF. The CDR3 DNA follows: TGTGCCAGCAGTGAGTCGGGGGCGGCCTACAATGAGCAGTTCTTC.

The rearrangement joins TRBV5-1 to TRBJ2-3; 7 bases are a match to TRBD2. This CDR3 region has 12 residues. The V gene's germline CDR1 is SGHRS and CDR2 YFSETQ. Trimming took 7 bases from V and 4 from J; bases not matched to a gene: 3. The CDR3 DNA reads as TGCGCCAGCGGGGGGGACGCAGATACGCAGTATTTT. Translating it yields CASGGDADTQYF. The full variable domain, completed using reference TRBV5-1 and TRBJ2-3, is KAGVTQTPRYLIKTRGQQVTLSCSPISGHRSVSWYQQTPGQGLQFLFEYFSETQRNKGNFPGRFSGRQFSNSRSEMNVSTLELGDSALYLCASGGDADTQYFGPGTRLTVL.

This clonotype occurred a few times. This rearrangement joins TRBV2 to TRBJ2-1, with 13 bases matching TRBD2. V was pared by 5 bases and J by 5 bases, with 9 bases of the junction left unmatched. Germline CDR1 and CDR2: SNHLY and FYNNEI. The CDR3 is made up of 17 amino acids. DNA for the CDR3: TGTGCCAGCAGTCCTTCGCTACTAGCGGGGGGGAACAATGAGCAGTTCTTC. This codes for CASSPSLLAGGNNEQFF.

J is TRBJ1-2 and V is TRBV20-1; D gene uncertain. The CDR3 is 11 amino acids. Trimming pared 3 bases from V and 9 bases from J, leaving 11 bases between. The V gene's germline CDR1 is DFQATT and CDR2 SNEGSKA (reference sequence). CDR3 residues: CSASASQRYTF. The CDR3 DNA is TGCAGTGCTAGTGCCTCTCAGCGCTACACCTTC.

The CDR3 coding sequence is TGCAGTGCTAGACCGACAGCCTCCTACGAGCAGTACTTC. Translating gives CSARPTASYEQYF. The genes are TRBV20-1 and TRBJ2-7; a weak D match, TRBD1 (5 bases). The germline V and J ends were trimmed by 2 bases and 0 bases, with 8 bases remaining between them. CDR3 length equals 13 residues. CDR1 is DFQATT, CDR2 SNEGSKA, per germline (reference sequence).

Here the CDR3 reads CASGEPETSDYEQYF. CDR3 coding DNA: TGTGCCAGCGGGGAACCTGAGACTAGCGACTACGAGCAGTACTTC. This chain joins TRBV28 and TRBJ2-5; 8 bases are a match to TRBD2. The end of the DNA is better explained by TRBJ2-7, so the J call may be wrong. The CDR3 loop spans 15 amino acids. CDR1 is MDHEN and CDR2 is SYDVKM in the germline V gene.